These 27 T cell receptor beta chains were sequenced from one sample in a study of blood T cells in healthy people across ages. Primed by a sample-barcoded 5' primer and a J-beta primer mix, a second PCR proceeded for about 7 to 11 cycles. TCRdb reprocessed the 5' RACE reads via MiXCR and lists one record per CDR3 protein. The sample carries roughly 1.4 million distinct CDR3 sequences, roughly 59% recorded once. Specimen: blood. All receptors come from a young man in good health.

Only one count was recorded for this clonotype. The chain carries TRBV11-2 and TRBJ1-5, with 7 bases lining up with TRBD1. The J segment lost 4 bases and the V segment lost 5 bases, leaving 8 bases of the junction unmatched. Germline-derived CDR1 and CDR2 are SGHAT and FQNNGV. There are 15 residues in the CDR3. For the CDR3, the DNA is TGTGCCAGCAGCCTTGCGACAGGGACAAATCAGCCCCAGCATTTT. Translating gives CASSLATGTNQPQHF.

The chain carries TRBV4-1 and TRBJ2-7; 7 bases fit TRBD1. This CDR3 contains 16 residues. The germline V gene encodes CDR1 MGHRA and CDR2 YSYEKL. V lost 5 bases and J lost 0; bases outside the gene matches: 10. CDR3 nucleotide sequence: TGCGCCAGCAGCTACAGGGGACAGATGAGCTCCTACGAGCAGTACTTC. It translates to CASSYRGQMSSYEQYF.

This chain joins TRBV4-1 and TRBJ2-1; 12 nucleotides agree with TRBD2. Germline V lookup: CDR1 MGHRA, CDR2 YSYEKL. V shed 4 bases, J shed 4 bases, and the junction held 8 bases outside the gene matches. The CDR3 is made up of 17 amino acids. CDR3 coding DNA: TGCGCCAGCAGCCGGCGACTAGCGGGAGAGGAGTACAATGAGCAGTTCTTC. Amino acid sequence: CASSRRLAGEEYNEQFF.

DNA of the CDR3: TGTGCCTCTCTTGGGGGACTAGCGGGCGAGCAGTACTTC. It codes for CASLGGLAGEQYF. The chain uses TRBV10-3 and TRBJ2-7; 12 bases align to TRBD2. CDR1 is ENHRY and CDR2 is SYGVKD in the germline V gene. The V segment lost 11 bases and the J segment 6 bases; nucleotides outside the gene matches: 8. The CDR3 is 13 amino acids.

The chain has TRBV6-2 or TRBV6-3 and TRBJ1-5; D perhaps matches TRBD1 (5 bases). V shed 4 bases and J shed 14 bases, with 15 bases lying between them. The CDR3 sequence is 12 residues long. Germline values: CDR1 MNHEY, CDR2 SVGEGT. CDR3 in DNA: TGTGCCAGCAGTTCGGCAGGGACCGAGGAGCATTTT. It encodes CASSSAGTEEHF.

The chain links TRBV12-3 or TRBV12-4 to TRBJ2-1; TRBD1 might be the D (6 bases). V was trimmed by 6 bases and J by 5 bases, leaving 14 bases between them. The CDR3 totals 14 residues. CDR3 amino acids: CASRRQETDNEQFF. The CDR3 region has the DNA TGTGCCAGCAGAAGACAGGAAACCGACAATGAGCAGTTCTTC.

The sample holds a few counts of this clonotype. The J gene is TRBJ2-5, the V gene TRBV29-1; 7 bases fit TRBD2. After removal of 6 bases from V and 0 bases from J, the junction contained 4 bases not matched to a gene. This CDR3 has 13 residues. The germline gives CDR1 SQVTM, CDR2 ANQGSEA. CDR3 bases: TGCAGCGTCGATGGGGGGGACCAAGAGACCCAGTACTTC. It encodes CSVDGGDQETQYF. The variable domain in full, with the rest retrieved from reference TRBV29-1 and TRBJ2-5, is SAVISQKPSRDICQRGTSLTIQCQVDSQVTMMFWYRQQPGQSLTLIATANQGSEATYESGFVIDKFPISRPNLTFSTLTVSNMSPEDSSIYLCSVDGGDQETQYFGPGTRLLVL.

This clonotype was observed a handful of times. The chain has TRBV6-6 and TRBJ1-4, with D maybe TRBD1 (5 bases). Between the trimmed V and J ends, which lost 5 bases and 5 bases, there was a span of 15 bases. CDR1 MNHNY and CDR2 SVGAGI come from the germline V gene (reference sequence). This CDR3 contains 15 residues. The CDR3 protein is CASSRDFGTNEKLFF. The CDR3 DNA reads as TGTGCCAGCAGTCGGGACTTTGGGACCAATGAAAAACTGTTTTTT.

J is TRBJ2-3 and V is TRBV10-3, with TRBD2 matching 11 bases. V trimming: 2 bases; J trimming: 4 bases; junction bases outside the gene matches: 2. The germline V gene has CDR1 ENHRY and CDR2 SYGVKD. The CDR3 loop spans 15 amino acids. CDR3: CAISEQLAGADTQYF. The CDR3, as DNA: TGTGCCATCAGTGAGCAACTAGCGGGAGCAGATACGCAGTATTTT.

This sequence joins TRBV7-6 and TRBJ1-2; D may be TRBD1 (6 bases). V shed 5 bases and J shed 0 bases, with 10 bases lying between them. The germline V gene has CDR1 SGHVS and CDR2 FNYEAQ. CDR3 size: 14 residues. In DNA, the CDR3 is TGTGCCAGCAGCCCCAGGGGCCCTAACTATGGCTACACCTTC. Its translation is CASSPRGPNYGYTF. Complete variable domain (other parts from reference TRBV7-6 and TRBJ1-2): GAGVSQSPRYKVTKRGQDVALRCDPISGHVSLYWYRQALGQGPEFLTYFNYEAQQDKSGLPNDRFSAERPEGSISTLTIQRTEQRDSAMYRCASSPRGPNYGYTFGSGTRLTVV.

Remarks on this clonotype: Relative to the germline gene, one junction end is altered; a read error may explain this. V gene TRBV24-1 combines with J gene TRBJ2-7; TRBD2 is a possible D gene (5 bases). This CDR3 contains 13 residues. Germline values: CDR1 KGHDR, CDR2 SFDVKD. The chain's CDR3 is CATSDQSGDEQYF. The CDR3 nucleotides read TGTGCCACCAGTGATCAGTCCGGGGATGAGCAGTATTTC.

The chain couples TRBV7-8 to TRBJ1-5; D is uncertain. Germline V gene data show CDR1 as SGHVS and CDR2 as FQNEAQ. Trimming took 0 bases from V and 3 from J, leaving 9 bases between them. The CDR3 spans 15 residues. This chain's CDR3 is CASSLAEQLNQPQHF. DNA of the CDR3: TGTGCCAGCAGCTTAGCTGAACAGCTCAATCAGCCCCAGCATTTT. The whole variable domain, remainder taken from reference TRBV7-8 and TRBJ1-5, is GAGVSQSPRYKVAKRGQDVALRCDPISGHVSLFWYQQALGQGPEFLTYFQNEAQLDKSGLPSDRFFAERPEGSVSTLKIQRTQQEDSAVYLCASSLAEQLNQPQHFGDGTRLSIL.

This chain's CDR3 is CASSQTSLYTEAFF. CDR3 nucleotides: TGCGCCAGCAGCCAAACGTCTCTGTACACTGAAGCTTTCTTT. This chain uses TRBV4-3 with TRBJ1-1; D ambiguous. The germline gives CDR1 LGHNA, CDR2 YSLEER. The CDR3 runs to 14 residues. Trimming pared 2 bases from V and 3 bases from J, leaving 10 bases between.

In this sample, this clonotype turned up a few times. The chain has TRBV4-1 and TRBJ2-7, with 7 bases fitting TRBD2. The germline V gene encodes CDR1 MGHRA and CDR2 YSYEKL. V dropped 5 bases and J dropped 0; count of bases not matched to a gene: 7. The CDR3 sequence is 15 residues long. The CDR3 DNA follows: TGCGCCAGCAGCTTACTAGCGAGGAGCTCCTACGAGCAGTACTTC. Translated: CASSLLARSSYEQYF.

The chain employs TRBV10-3 and TRBJ1-2; perhaps TRBD1 as D (6 bases). Trimming cost V 0 bases and J 8 bases, with 10 bases left between them. The CDR3 sequence is 13 residues long. Germline lookup yields CDR1 ENHRY and CDR2 SYGVKD. The CDR3 here is CAISESGGEGYTF. As DNA, the CDR3 is TGTGCCATCAGTGAGTCCGGGGGCGAGGGCTACACCTTC.

This clonotype has just a few counts. The chain is built from TRBV4-1 and TRBJ2-4; maybe TRBD2 (6 bases). The CDR3 is 17 amino acids. The V gene lost 6 bases and the J gene lost 8 bases, with 26 bases spanning the gap. Germline CDR1 and CDR2: MGHRA and YSYEKL. CDR3 in amino acids: CASSFRPIRFWEDIQYF. The CDR3 DNA sequence: TGCGCCAGCAGTTTTCGTCCTATACGTTTTTGGGAGGACATTCAGTACTTC.

The chain has TRBV7-9 and TRBJ2-1, with TRBD2 identical over 8 bases. The V segment lost 7 bases and the J segment 12 bases; nucleotides outside the gene matches: 14. From germline, CDR1 is SEHNR and CDR2 FQNEAQ (reference sequence). The CDR3 loop spans 14 amino acids. The CDR3 protein is CASTPPGLEYAQFF. Here the CDR3 DNA reads TGTGCCAGCACCCCACCGGGACTAGAGTACGCGCAGTTCTTC. Full variable domain (outside the CDR3, taken from reference TRBV7-9 and TRBJ2-1): DTGVSQNPRHKITKRGQNVTFRCDPISEHNRLYWYRQTLGQGPEFLTYFQNEAQLEKSRLLSDRFSAERPKGSFSTLEIQRTEQGDSAMYLCASTPPGLEYAQFFGPGTRLTVL.

In this sample, this clonotype turned up a few times. This sequence joins TRBV4-1 and TRBJ2-1; tentative D call: TRBD2 (5 bases). The germline gives CDR1 MGHRA, CDR2 YSYEKL. The CDR3 spans 13 residues. Trimming shortened V by 1 base and J by 8 bases, and 9 bases separated the two germline ends. In DNA, the CDR3 is TGCGCCAGCAGCCAAGCCGGGATCGATGAGCAGTTCTTC. It translates to CASSQAGIDEQFF.

The chain links TRBV7-9 to TRBJ1-2, with D unclear. The V end was cut by 2 bases, the J end by 5 bases, with 18 bases between. Germline loops: CDR1 SEHNR, CDR2 FQNEAQ (reference sequence). The CDR3 runs 16 residues. The CDR3 coding sequence is TGTGCCAGCAGCTTAAGGGTTGGTCCACCCGGGTATGGCTACACCTTC. Its protein product is CASSLRVGPPGYGYTF.

This chain connects TRBV29-1 to TRBJ2-7; 11 bases line up with TRBD2. Trimming cost V 7 bases and J 5 bases; bases outside gene matches: 7. Germline CDR1 and CDR2: SQVTM and ANQGSEA. The CDR3 consists of 13 residues. The CDR3 loop is CSAPGLADNEQYF. The CDR3 DNA follows: TGCAGCGCGCCGGGACTAGCGGATAACGAGCAGTACTTC.

This chain connects TRBV7-2 to TRBJ2-4, with TRBD2 matching over 9 bases. Germline loops: CDR1 SGHTA, CDR2 FQGNSA. V shed 8 bases, J shed 4 bases, and the junction held 3 bases outside the gene matches. The CDR3 sequence is 13 residues long. CDR3 amino acids: CASALAGKNIQYF. CDR3 nucleotides: TGTGCCAGCGCCCTAGCGGGGAAAAACATTCAGTACTTC.

This chain connects TRBV12-5 to TRBJ2-2, with D possibly TRBD2 on 5 matching bases. Trimming took off 7 bases at V and 3 bases at J, with 15 bases between the two ends. Germline V gives CDR1 LGHNT, CDR2 FRNRAP. The CDR3 covers 15 residues. CDR3 protein: CASAVGEGDTGELFF. CDR3 nucleotide sequence: TGTGCTAGTGCAGTGGGAGAGGGCGACACCGGGGAGCTGTTTTTT.

The gene calls are TRBV4-1 and TRBJ2-5, with D unclear. The end of the DNA fits TRBJ2-7 better, so the J call may be wrong. CDR1 MGHRA and CDR2 YSYEKL come from the germline V gene. The CDR3 contains 15 residues. The DNA for the CDR3 is TGCGCCAGCAGCGTAAGCGTGAGTGTTATGTACGAGCAGTACTTC. This encodes CASSVSVSVMYEQYF.

J is TRBJ2-1 and V is TRBV7-8; 7 bases align to TRBD1. The CDR3 extends over 15 amino acids. CDR1 is SGHVS and CDR2 is FQNEAQ in the germline V gene. V shed 6 bases and J 4 bases; nucleotides not matched to a gene: 9. The CDR3: CASRQSRGSYNEQFF. The CDR3 coding sequence is TGTGCCAGCAGGCAAAGCAGGGGGTCTTACAATGAGCAGTTCTTC.

CDR3 sequence (DNA): TGTGCCAGCAGTTTATATTCCGGACGCCCCTATGGCTACACCTTC. It codes for CASSLYSGRPYGYTF. This rearrangement joins TRBV12-3 or TRBV12-4 to TRBJ1-2; no firm D call. This CDR3 has 15 residues. Trimming pared 2 bases from V and 4 bases from J, leaving 14 bases between.

In its sample, this clonotype was seen a few times. The chain carries TRBV6-2 or TRBV6-3 and TRBJ2-1, with TRBD2 matching over 8 bases. The CDR3 has 13 residues. The germline CDR1 and CDR2 sequences are MNHEY and SVGEGT. J was trimmed by 6 bases and V by 5 bases; bases with no gene match: 3. CDR3 loop: CASSRGLVNEQFF. The CDR3 DNA reads TGTGCCAGCAGTAGGGGACTAGTCAATGAGCAGTTCTTC.

V is TRBV6-5 and J is TRBJ2-5; D uncertain. The V gene lost 5 bases and the J gene lost 11 bases, with 18 bases spanning the gap. The CDR3 runs 13 residues. The germline V gene has CDR1 MNHEY and CDR2 SVGAGI. The CDR3 is CASSDGPSDEQYF. The CDR3 DNA follows: TGTGCCAGCAGTGACGGGCCCAGCGATGAGCAGTACTTC.